These T cell receptor beta chains were read from a single sample in a study of blood T cell repertoires in COVID-19. Profiled with immunoSEQ multiplex PCR; TCRdb holds only in-frame clones, not every one. The data hold more than 110,000 clones, with roughly 80% observed a single time. Sequencing was performed on peripheral blood. The receptors come from a woman between 50 and 59 years old with active or convalescent COVID-19. Both conserved end residues are part of each CDR3. A D gene is named only where the DNA matches it firmly. Part of the rows lack a size; the others show once, few, many or a class for expanded clones.

J: TRBJ2-7
D: TRBD1
V: TRBV23-1
size: few
DNA: TGCGCCAGCAGTCATGCGGAGGGACAGGGGGCGCAGGACGAGCAGTACTTC
CDR3: CASSHAEGQGAQDEQYF

J: TRBJ2-7
D: TRBD2
V: TRBV6-1
size: NA
DNA: TGTGCCAGCAGTGAATGGGGAGCGGGGGGGCAGCAGTACTTC
CDR3: CASSEWGAGGQQYF

J: TRBJ1-2
D: TRBD1
V: TRBV29-1
size: NA
DNA: TGCAGCGTGGATAACGGAGGGGGCGGTCATGGCTACACCTTC
CDR3: CSVDNGGGGHGYTF

J: TRBJ1-6
D: TRBD1
V: TRBV5-6
size: NA
DNA: TGTGCCAGCAGCGGAAGGACAGGAAGAGAATCACCCCTCCACTTT
CDR3: CASSGRTGRESPLHF

J: TRBJ1-6
D: TRBD1
V: TRBV27
size: NA
DNA: TGTGCCAGCAGTTTATACACAGGGGAATCACCCCTCCACTTT
CDR3: CASSLYTGESPLHF

J: TRBJ1-2
D: NA
V: TRBV30
size: few
DNA: TGTGCCTGGAGTCCAGGGCGACAGGACCTACGAGGCTACACCTTC
CDR3: CAWSPGRQDLRGYTF

J: TRBJ1-2
D: TRBD1
V: TRBV4-2
size: NA
DNA: TGTGCCAGCAGCCAGACGACAGGGGCCTATGTAGGCTACACCTTC
CDR3: CASSQTTGAYVGYTF

J: TRBJ2-3
D: NA
V: TRBV5-1
size: NA
DNA: TGCGCCAGCAGCCCGGGAGGGACAGGGACTTCCAATACGCAGTATTTT
CDR3: CASSPGGTGTSNTQYF

J: TRBJ2-1
D: TRBD2
V: TRBV30
size: NA
DNA: TGTGCCTGGAGGCACACTAGCGGGAGGGGGAATGAGCAGTTCTTC
CDR3: CAWRHTSGRGNEQFF

J: TRBJ1-3
D: NA
V: TRBV7-2
size: NA
DNA: TGTGCCAGCAGGCGCGCGGGGGGGACTTCTGGAAACACCATATATTTT
CDR3: CASRRAGGTSGNTIYF

J: TRBJ1-6
D: NA
V: TRBV6-4
size: few
DNA: TGTGCCACCTCCCTCGCGGGGCTCTATAATTCACCCCTCCACTTT
CDR3: CATSLAGLYNSPLHF

J: TRBJ1-2
D: NA
V: TRBV7-9
size: once
DNA: TGTGCCAGCGAGGCTAACTATGGCTACACCTTC
CDR3: CASEANYGYTF

J: TRBJ2-1
D: TRBD2
V: TRBV12-5
size: NA
DNA: TGTGCTAGTGGTTTGGTCCCTCTCCTCTCTAGCGGGGGCTACAATGAGCAGTTCTTC
CDR3: CASGLVPLLSSGGYNEQFF

J: TRBJ2-3
D: NA
V: TRBV4-2
size: once
DNA: TGTGCCAGCAGCCAAGATCCCCAGGGGCCCTCGAGGGCAGATACGCAGTATTTT
CDR3: CASSQDPQGPSRADTQYF

J: TRBJ1-6
D: TRBD1
V: TRBV15
size: NA
DNA: TGTGCCACCAGCAGGGACAGGGAAACTTCACCCCTCCACTTT
CDR3: CATSRDRETSPLHF

J: TRBJ1-1
D: NA
V: TRBV2
size: NA
DNA: TGTGCCAGCAGGGTACAGGGTCTGAACACTGAAGCTTTCTTT
CDR3: CASRVQGLNTEAFF

J: TRBJ1-3
D: NA
V: TRBV28
size: few
DNA: TGTGCCAGCAGTTTATGGGCAAATGGAAACACCATATATTTT
CDR3: CASSLWANGNTIYF

J: TRBJ2-7
D: NA
V: TRBV28
size: few
DNA: TGTGCCAGCAGTTTAGGAGGGTCCCCCTACGAGCAGTACTTC
CDR3: CASSLGGSPYEQYF

J: TRBJ1-2
D: TRBD1
V: TRBV7-2
size: once
DNA: TGTGCCAGCAGCTTAGGGACAGGGTCCTGTCAGTATGGCTACACCTTC
CDR3: CASSLGTGSCQYGYTF

J: TRBJ2-7
D: NA
V: TRBV5-6
size: NA
DNA: TGTGCCAGCAGCCAGCAAACGACCTGGGCGAGCTCCTACGAGCAGTACTTC
CDR3: CASSQQTTWASSYEQYF

J: TRBJ2-7
D: TRBD2
V: TRBV6-2/TRBV6-3
size: NA
DNA: TGTGCCAGCAGTAGGCTGACAGCGGGGGGCTCCTACGAGCAGTACTTC
CDR3: CASSRLTAGGSYEQYF

J: TRBJ1-5
D: TRBD1
V: TRBV2
size: NA
DNA: TGTGCCAGCACCGCACAGGGGGTTAGCAATCAGCCCCAGCATTTT
CDR3: CASTAQGVSNQPQHF

J: TRBJ1-2
D: NA
V: TRBV19
size: NA
DNA: TGTGCCAGTAGCCGGTATGGCTACACCTTC
CDR3: CASSRYGYTF

J: TRBJ1-4
D: TRBD1
V: TRBV3-1/TRBV3-2
size: many
DNA: TGTGCCAGCAGCCACCAGGGGGCGGTTCATGAAAAACTGTTTTTT
CDR3: CASSHQGAVHEKLFF

J: TRBJ2-3
D: NA
V: TRBV3-1/TRBV3-2
size: NA
DNA: TGTGCCAGCAGCTACCGGACCCCCGGGGCAGATACGCAGTATTTT
CDR3: CASSYRTPGADTQYF

J: TRBJ1-5
D: NA
V: TRBV28
size: NA
DNA: TGTGCCAGCAGCCCATCAGGGGCTATCGGCAATCAGCCCCAGCATTTT
CDR3: CASSPSGAIGNQPQHF

J: TRBJ2-5
D: TRBD2
V: TRBV5-1
size: NA
DNA: TGCGCCAGCAGCCCCGGGACTAGCGGGGGAATGGAGACCCAGTACTTC
CDR3: CASSPGTSGGMETQYF

J: TRBJ1-2
D: TRBD1
V: TRBV7-9
size: NA
DNA: TGTGCCAGCAGCTTATGGGCAGGGGGCCGTGGCTACACCTTC
CDR3: CASSLWAGGRGYTF

J: TRBJ1-2
D: NA
V: TRBV29-1
size: NA
DNA: TGCAGCGTTGAATACTCTCCGGGGGACGGCTACACCTTC
CDR3: CSVEYSPGDGYTF

J: TRBJ2-3
D: NA
V: TRBV3-1/TRBV3-2
size: NA
DNA: TGTGCCAGCAGCCAGACGGGACATACAGATACGCAGTATTTT
CDR3: CASSQTGHTDTQYF

J: TRBJ2-7
D: NA
V: TRBV28
size: few
DNA: TGTGCCAGCAGTTTCTCGGGTTGGTACGGATCCTCCTACGAGCAGTACTTC
CDR3: CASSFSGWYGSSYEQYF

J: TRBJ2-1
D: TRBD2
V: TRBV5-1
size: NA
DNA: TGCGCCAGCAGCTTGGTTCCTAGCGGGGGCCTCAATGAGCAGTTCTTC
CDR3: CASSLVPSGGLNEQFF